The clone carrying this T cell receptor beta chain was picked up many times. Its antigen is not known. With 1 base removed from V and 4 bases from J, the gap between germline ends came to 8 bases. This CDR3 has 13 residues. The germline V gene encodes CDR1 SGHNT and CDR2 YYREEE (reference sequence). This specimen comes from a study of post-analysis software for immune sequencing data. Overall study findings and caveats: F measure grouped same-batch samples tightly together. Included in a set of five TRBV segments more frequent in patients than controls were TRBV5-6, TRBV5-1 and TRBV20-1. Comparison with controls showed significantly lower normalized Chao1 diversity in multiple sclerosis patients.

Tagging with unique molecular identifiers was a feature of the TCR beta cDNA libraries. From around 1 to 10 million T cells, 400,000 to 600,000 cDNA molecules were obtained. MiXCR, applied by TCRdb to the PCR reads, yields one record per CDR3 protein. The table includes around 250,000 distinct CDR3 sequences, 35% to 45% detected once. The TCR comes from a girl aged 5 to 17 with multiple sclerosis. The chain carries TRBV5-4 and TRBJ1-2; D is unclear. Sequenced: blood. The CDR3 spells CASSLTDSYGYTF. CDR3 coding DNA: TGTGCCAGCAGCTTGACAGATTCCTATGGCTACACCTTC. The full variable domain, completed using reference TRBV5-4 and TRBJ1-2, is ETGVTQSPTHLIKTRGQQVTLRCSSQSGHNTVSWYQQALGQGPQFIFQYYREEENGRGNFPPRFSGLQFPNYSSELNVNALELDDSALYLCASSLTDSYGYTFGSGTRLTVV.